The next 13 T cell receptor beta chains were all read from a single sample in a study of long-term antiretroviral therapy in people with HIV. Running of the v3.0 immunoSEQ assay took place at survey level. Generated by immunoSEQ multiplex PCR, the TCRdb table keeps only in-frame clones and is missing some. This sample yields tens of thousands of clones, of which about 95% are seen a single time; 2.5% to 3.5% belongs to the top ten. The source was unsorted PBMCs, collected 5.3 years after starting antiretroviral therapy. These receptors were collected from a man aged 45-65 years with HIV.

V gene TRBV7-2 combines with J gene TRBJ2-1, with TRBD2 matching 8 bases. Germline-derived CDR1 and CDR2 are SGHTA and FQGNSA. This CDR3 has 14 residues. The ends lost 1 base at V and 9 bases at J; junction bases unmatched: 5. The chain's CDR3 is CASSLDTAGVEQFF. The CDR3 DNA reads TGTGCCAGCAGCTTAGATACAGCGGGGGTTGAGCAGTTCTTC.

The CDR3 region is CASSDQGTRRGSYNEQFF. For the CDR3, the DNA is TGTGCCAGCAGTGATCAGGGAACGCGGCGGGGCTCCTACAATGAGCAGTTCTTC. This chain joins TRBV2 and TRBJ2-1; tentative D call: TRBD2 (6 bases). CDR3 length: 18 residues. The V and J ends lost 3 bases and 0 bases respectively, with 18 bases between them. CDR1 is SNHLY, CDR2 FYNNEI, per germline.

The gene calls are TRBV5-1 and TRBJ1-3; a weak D match, TRBD1 (6 bases). The germline V and J ends were trimmed by 0 bases and 3 bases, with 13 bases remaining between them. The CDR3 sequence is 16 residues long. Germline V CDR1 and CDR2: SGHRS, YFSETQ. The CDR3: CASSLDGGALGNTIYF. In DNA form, the CDR3 reads TGCGCCAGCAGCTTGGACGGGGGGGCGCTTGGAAACACCATATATTTT.

The chain combines TRBV29-1 with TRBJ2-1; D gene uncertain. V was clipped by 5 bases and J by 5 bases, with 13 bases between them. Looked up from germline, CDR1 is SQVTM and CDR2 is ANQGSEA. This CDR3 spans 13 amino acids. The DNA for the CDR3 is TGCAGCGTTTATGGCCCTTCCAACAATGAGCAGTTCTTC. It codes for CSVYGPSNNEQFF.

This chain's CDR3 is CASSEARGNEKLFF. The CDR3 DNA is TGTGCCAGCAGTGAAGCGCGGGGCAATGAAAAACTGTTTTTT. The chain links TRBV2 to TRBJ1-4; the D gene is possibly TRBD1 (5 bases). The germline V and J ends were trimmed by 0 bases and 5 bases, with 7 bases remaining between them. Germline lookup yields CDR1 SNHLY and CDR2 FYNNEI. CDR3 length: 14 residues.

The chain employs TRBV27 and TRBJ1-6; TRBD1 matches at 8 bases. The J segment lost 9 bases and the V segment lost 0 bases, leaving 4 bases of the junction unmatched. Germline V gene lookup returns CDR1 MNHEY and CDR2 SMNVEV (reference sequence). This CDR3 spans 15 amino acids. The CDR3 loop reads CASSLSGTGGSPLHF. CDR3 nucleotides: TGTGCCAGCAGTTTATCAGGGACAGGTGGTTCACCCCTCCACTTT.

The chain links TRBV30 to TRBJ1-5; 7 bases map to TRBD1. The length of the CDR3 is 12 residues. The trim removed 3 bases at V and 4 bases at J, leaving 0 bases unmatched. Germline values: CDR1 GTSNPN, CDR2 SVGIG (reference sequence). As DNA, the CDR3 is TGTGCCTGGAGGACAGGGAATCAGCCCCAGCATTTT. This translates into CAWRTGNQPQHF.

This clone showed up just a few times. The chain has TRBV7-9 and TRBJ2-2; TRBD2 matches 11 bases. This CDR3 region has 16 residues. Per germline, CDR1 SEHNR and CDR2 FQNEAQ (reference sequence). Trimming at V came to 4 bases and at J to 1 base, leaving 2 bases not matched to a gene. CDR3 nucleotides: TGTGCCAGCAGCTCTCTAGCGGGGGGGAACACCGGGGAGCTGTTTTTT. It is translated as CASSSLAGGNTGELFF.

This chain uses TRBV18 with TRBJ2-7; a weak D match, TRBD2 (5 bases). V lost 0 bases and J lost 6, with 12 bases in between. CDR1 is KGHSH and CDR2 is LQKENI in the germline V gene. The CDR3 is made up of 14 amino acids. The CDR3 region is CASSPPIGGPEQYF. CDR3 sequence (DNA): TGTGCCAGCTCACCACCGATCGGAGGTCCCGAGCAGTACTTC.

The chain employs TRBV11-2 and TRBJ2-5; D unclear. Trimming cost V 1 base and J 2 bases, with 2 bases left between them. The CDR3 is 12 residues long. Germline V lookup: CDR1 SGHAT, CDR2 FQNNGV. The CDR3 reads CASSLGQETQYF. CDR3 nucleotide sequence: TGTGCCAGCAGCTTAGGACAAGAGACCCAGTACTTC.

V usage is TRBV19 and J usage is TRBJ2-2, with D perhaps assigned TRBD1 or TRBD2 (5 bases each). With 3 bases removed from V and 4 bases from J, the gap between germline ends came to 15 bases. CDR1 LNHDA and CDR2 SQIVND come from the germline V gene (reference sequence). CDR3 length: 16 amino acids. The CDR3 DNA sequence: TGTGCCAGTAGTATCCGGACGACTGGGACCACCGGGGAGCTGTTTTTT. It translates to CASSIRTTGTTGELFF.

DNA of the CDR3: TGTGCCAGCAGCTTAGCGAGCCAGATCTATGGCTACACCTTC. Translation gives CASSLASQIYGYTF. This chain connects TRBV7-2 to TRBJ1-2; D ambiguous. The germline V and J ends were trimmed by 0 bases and 4 bases, with 9 bases remaining between them. The CDR3 contains 14 residues. Germline CDR1 and CDR2: SGHTA and FQGNSA.

This sequence joins TRBV9 and TRBJ1-2; D gene unclear. Per the germline V gene, CDR1 is SGDLS and CDR2 is YYNGEE. V was shortened by 2 bases and J by 0 bases, with 8 bases between the two germline ends. The CDR3 has 14 amino acids. The CDR3 coding sequence is TGTGCCAGCAGCGTGGATCTAGCTAACTATGGCTACACCTTC. Protein sequence: CASSVDLANYGYTF.